This TCR beta chain appears in the sequencing data of a study of shared clonotypes between healthy human individuals. General study points: Collection of samples was limited to blood; tissue repertoires likely differ.

Generated by immunoSEQ multiplex PCR, the TCRdb table keeps only in-frame clones and is missing some. The table includes around 2.3 million clones, around 95% detected once. As regards this clone: Its antigen is still unknown.

The CDR3 is made up of 15 amino acids. Trimming cost V 0 bases and J 7 bases, with 15 bases left between them. Germline CDR1 is KGHSH and CDR2 is LQKENI. This chain connects TRBV18 to TRBJ1-1, with D tentatively TRBD1 (5 bases). Sequencing was carried out using naive CD4+ T cells sorted from blood. Subset reported: CD45RA+ positively selected. The sequence was obtained from a man aged 18-30 years in good health. CDR3 sequence reads: CASSPPLVRGLEAFF. CDR3 nucleotides: TGTGCCAGCTCACCACCGCTGGTTCGGGGCCTTGAAGCTTTCTTT.